A single sample gave rise to the 5 T cell receptor beta chains below, sequenced in a study of CD8 T cells in ankylosing spondylitis (dated by TCRdb to about 2017). Summary of the overall study and its limitations: Blood from ankylosing spondylitis patients appeared to be characterized by a TCR beta motif composed of about eight highly homologous amino acid variants.

Libraries were built with 5' RACE. Sequencing was carried out with an Illumina HiSeq 2500. The public reads were quality trimmed at Q25 with fastp and then assembled into clones with MiXCR by TCRdb, keeping productive beta chains. Rows matching on CDR3 protein sequence are summarized as one entry with the most common DNA and genes. The sample table holds fewer than 750,000 distinct CDR3 sequences, of which around 20% were seen once. The ten largest clones take up 15% to 20% of the sample. The antigens for these receptors are not known. The sample comprised blood, either unsorted or a sorted T cell fraction (not recorded which). The receptors shown here come from a male donor with ankylosing spondylitis.

The chain combines TRBV11-2 with TRBJ2-3; 10 nucleotides line up with TRBD2. The V and J ends lost 1 base and 2 bases, in that order; junction bases with no gene match: 3. The germline V gene has CDR1 SGHAT and CDR2 FQNNGV. CDR3 size: 16 residues. CDR3 sequence reads: CASSLGSGGVTDTQYF. CDR3 DNA sequence: TGTGCCAGCAGCTTAGGGAGCGGGGGGGTCACAGATACGCAGTATTTT. Based on the CDR3 plus reference TRBV11-2 and TRBJ2-3, the full variable domain is EAGVAQSPRYKIIEKRQSVAFWCNPISGHATLYWYQQILGQGPKLLIQFQNNGVVDDSQLPKDRFSAERLKGVDSTLKIQPAKLEDSAVYLCASSLGSGGVTDTQYFGPGTRLTVL.

The chain joins TRBV19 to TRBJ2-7, with TRBD1 matching over 7 bases. The junction had 9 bases not matched to a gene; V was cut back by 4 bases and J by 6 bases. CDR3 length: 14 amino acids. Germline-derived CDR1 and CDR2 are LNHDA and SQIVND (reference sequence). The chain's CDR3 is CASSSRDRVSEQYF. The CDR3, as DNA: TGTGCCAGTAGTAGTCGAGACAGGGTCTCCGAGCAGTACTTC.

The chain recombines TRBV3-1 with TRBJ1-2, with TRBD1 identical over 7 bases. The CDR3 extends over 15 amino acids. Germline lookup yields CDR1 LGHDT and CDR2 YNNKEL (reference sequence). Trimming at V came to 1 base and at J to 4 bases, leaving 6 bases not matched to a gene. CDR3 nucleotides: TGTGCCAGCAGCCAAGCGGGACAGCTGTTCTATGGCTACACCTTC. Its protein product is CASSQAGQLFYGYTF.

This clonotype was counted only a few times. This chain links TRBV10-3 with TRBJ2-1; 12 bases align to TRBD2. This CDR3 spans 14 amino acids. Germline assignment: CDR1 ENHRY and CDR2 SYGVKD. V was pared by 6 bases and J by 4 bases, with 1 base of the junction left unmatched. The CDR3 loop is CAIRTSGRYNEQFF. CDR3 DNA sequence: TGTGCCATCAGGACTAGCGGGAGATACAATGAGCAGTTCTTC.

V and J are TRBV20-1 and TRBJ2-3; D unresolved. Looked up from germline, CDR1 is DFQATT and CDR2 is SNEGSKA (reference sequence). There are 13 residues in the CDR3. Trimming pared 1 base from V and 0 bases from J, leaving 5 bases between. The CDR3 is CSARGGSTDTQYF. In nucleotides, the CDR3 is TGCAGTGCTAGAGGAGGCAGCACAGATACGCAGTATTTT.